This T cell receptor beta chain was identified during a study of cytomegalovirus exposure and HLA in healthy donors. Findings and limits, study-wide: Reported results showed that the classifier diagnosed cytomegalovirus status with high specificity and sensitivity. In terms of immune exposure information, only CMV serostatus was available. Owing to their indistinguishability, certain V segments, notably TRBV6-2 and TRBV6-3, were excluded.

PCR employed 60 Vbeta and 13 Jbeta primers. Profiled with immunoSEQ multiplex PCR; TCRdb holds only in-frame clones, not every one. Of over 200,000 clones detected, 60% to 80% appear once; the ten largest clones hold less than 2%. This clone was detected a few times. Its antigen is not identified. Germline trimming cut 0 bases from V and 3 bases from J; bases unmatched to any gene: 5. The CDR3 length is 16 residues. Germline loops: CDR1 LGHNA, CDR2 YSLEER. This clonotype was sampled from a male donor in good health and CMV-seronegative. Specimen: PBMCs. The rearrangement uses TRBV4-3 and TRBJ2-3, with 8 positions matching TRBD1. CDR3 in DNA: TGCGCCAGCAGCCAAGAACGGACAGGGCGGACAGATACGCAGTATTTT. This codes for CASSQERTGRTDTQYF.